This T cell receptor (beta chain) is from a study of blood T cells in healthy people across ages. Findings of the study overall: In older individuals, TCR beta diversity per million T cells was lower, falling roughly linearly with age.

For the second PCR, which ran for 7 to 11 cycles, a sample-barcoded 5' primer and a J-beta primer mix were used. Researchers report that each sample yielded at least 2.5 million CDR3-containing paired-end reads. TCRdb analysed the 5' RACE reads with MiXCR anew, one entry per CDR3 protein. This sample has about 1,500,000 distinct CDR3 sequences, with 42% found just once. This clonotype was detected once. Its antigen remains unknown. CDR1 SGHRS and CDR2 YFSETQ come from the germline V gene. V was trimmed by 0 bases and J by 6 bases, leaving 17 bases between them. The CDR3 has 16 amino acids. The sequence was obtained from a woman between 18 and 30 years old in good health. The specimen sequenced was blood. The J gene is TRBJ2-3, the V gene TRBV5-1; D perhaps matches TRBD1 (6 bases). CDR3 in DNA: TGCGCCAGCAGCTTGGCCGCGAGACAGGCGGCTGATACGCAGTATTTT. Amino acids: CASSLAARQAADTQYF.